There are a few counts of the clone carrying this T cell receptor beta chain. Its antigen remains unknown. This sample stems from a study of T cell repertoires in cytomegalovirus infection. On the study more broadly: Signatures in public TCR beta sequences pointed to both CMV infection and matching HLA type.

One entry per CDR3 protein, called by TCRdb with MiXCR from the reads. The sample yields some 320,000 distinct CDR3 sequences, 9% to 9.5% seen once. Study results and caveats: Identification of carriers of CMV plus the relevant HLA was performed using cumulative public TCR beta family frequency. CMV-specific TCR beta clonotypes restricted by HLA-C dominated the ex vivo response.

Losses at the gene ends were 6 bases for V and 6 bases for J; bases not matched to a gene: 6. The CDR3 runs 14 residues. Sequenced material: PBMCs. This clonotype was obtained from a human donor in good health (CMV status not recorded). Some clones in this sample may be carry-over from other donors' samples. The J gene is TRBJ2-4, the V gene TRBV12-3 or TRBV12-4; TRBD1 matches 9 bases. The CDR3 region is CASSPDRGGNIQYF. DNA of the CDR3: TGTGCCAGCAGCCCGGACAGGGGTGGAAACATTCAGTACTTC.